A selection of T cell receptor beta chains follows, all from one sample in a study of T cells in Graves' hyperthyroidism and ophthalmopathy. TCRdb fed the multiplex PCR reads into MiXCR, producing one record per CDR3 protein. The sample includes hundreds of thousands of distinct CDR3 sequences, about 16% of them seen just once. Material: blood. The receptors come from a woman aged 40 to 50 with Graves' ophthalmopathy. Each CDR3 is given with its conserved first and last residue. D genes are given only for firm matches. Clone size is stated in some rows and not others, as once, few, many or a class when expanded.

CASSLKGQGSQPQHF TGTGCCAGCAGTTTAAAGGGACAGGGGAGTCAGCCCCAGCATTTT few TRBJ1-5 TRBD1 TRBV12-3/TRBV12-4
CASSSPAGKYNEQFF TGTGCCAGCAGTTCCCCGGCGGGAAAGTACAATGAGCAGTTCTTC many TRBJ2-1 - TRBV11-2
CATSRGNRVESPLHF TGTGCCACCAGCAGAGGAAACAGGGTTGAATCACCCCTCCACTTT - TRBJ1-6 - TRBV15
CSATTGAANYGYTF TGCAGTGCTACTACAGGGGCAGCTAACTATGGCTACACCTTC once TRBJ1-2 TRBD1 TRBV20-1
CASSLGDTGELFF TGTGCCAGCAGCCTGGGGGACACCGGGGAGCTGTTTTTT many TRBJ2-2 - TRBV7-3
CASSSGLASTQYF TGTGCCAGCAGCTCCGGACTAGCGAGTACGCAGTATTTT many TRBJ2-3 TRBD2 TRBV2
CSAEGTARENTEAFF TGCAGTGCTGAAGGGACAGCCAGAGAGAACACTGAAGCTTTCTTT many TRBJ1-1 TRBD1 TRBV20-1
CASSRTAARETQYF TGTGCCAGTAGTCGGACGGCGGCCAGAGAGACCCAGTACTTC many TRBJ2-5 - TRBV19
CAINGYESSYNEQFF TGTGCCATCAACGGTTACGAAAGCTCCTACAATGAGCAGTTCTTC - TRBJ2-1 - TRBV10-3
CSASDTGDSEAFF TGCAGTGCTAGTGATACTGGGGACAGTGAAGCTTTCTTT few TRBJ1-1 TRBD1 TRBV20-1
CSARGPNQPQHF TGCAGTGCTAGAGGGCCCAATCAGCCCCAGCATTTT many TRBJ1-5 - TRBV20-1
CASSYTRDYDNEQFF TGTGCCAGCAGTTATACCCGGGACTACGACAATGAGCAGTTCTTC few TRBJ2-1 TRBD2 TRBV7-3
CASSDDRGRTDTQYF TGTGCCAGCAGCGACGACAGGGGTAGGACAGATACGCAGTATTTT many TRBJ2-3 TRBD1 TRBV7-9
CASGSAGQGPSYEQYF TGTGCTAGTGGTTCGGCGGGACAGGGGCCTTCCTACGAGCAGTACTTC - TRBJ2-7 TRBD1 TRBV12-5
CASSTGGIGELFF TGTGCCAGCAGCACAGGGGGAATCGGGGAGCTGTTTTTT - TRBJ2-2 TRBD1 TRBV5-5
CASSPRGQSTDTQYF TGTGCCAGCTCACCCAGGGGGCAGAGCACAGATACGCAGTATTTT many TRBJ2-3 TRBD1 TRBV18
CASDEGTQYNEQFF TGTGCCAGCGACGAGGGGACTCAATACAATGAGCAGTTCTTC few TRBJ2-1 - TRBV19
CSARSGTSDHEQYF TGCAGTGCTAGAAGTGGAACATCCGACCACGAGCAGTACTTC - TRBJ2-7 - TRBV20-1
CSVEDRAGGPRETQYF TGCAGCGTTGAAGATCGAGCGGGAGGGCCGCGAGAGACCCAGTACTTC few TRBJ2-5 TRBD2 TRBV29-1
CSASTPMGRRDNTEAFF TGCAGTGCTAGCACCCCCATGGGACGGCGGGATAACACTGAAGCTTTCTTT many TRBJ1-1 - TRBV20-1
CASSGRTSGGADTQYF TGTGCCAGCAGCGGCAGGACTAGCGGGGGGGCAGATACGCAGTATTTT many TRBJ2-3 TRBD2 TRBV7-6
CASSQTGGPETQYF TGTGCCAGCAGCCAAACGGGGGGGCCCGAGACCCAGTACTTC many TRBJ2-5 TRBD2 TRBV3-1